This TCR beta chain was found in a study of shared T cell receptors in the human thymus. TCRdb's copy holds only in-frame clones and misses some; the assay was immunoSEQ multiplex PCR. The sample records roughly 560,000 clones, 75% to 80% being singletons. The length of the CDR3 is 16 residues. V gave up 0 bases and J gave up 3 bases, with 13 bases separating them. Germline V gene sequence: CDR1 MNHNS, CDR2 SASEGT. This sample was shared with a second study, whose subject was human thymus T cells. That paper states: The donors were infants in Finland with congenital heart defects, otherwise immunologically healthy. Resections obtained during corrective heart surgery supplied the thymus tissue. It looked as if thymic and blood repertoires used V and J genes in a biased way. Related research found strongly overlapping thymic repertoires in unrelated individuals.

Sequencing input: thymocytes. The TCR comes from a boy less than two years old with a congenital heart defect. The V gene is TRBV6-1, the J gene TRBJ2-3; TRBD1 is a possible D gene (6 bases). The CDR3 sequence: CASSEARDTGTDTQYF. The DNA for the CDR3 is TGTGCCAGCAGTGAAGCCCGGGACACGGGTACAGATACGCAGTATTTT.